The entry below describes one TCR beta chain. Its antigen is still unknown. In the authors' workflow: Clinicopathological groups differed in CDR3, with these differences serving to build a distant-metastasis classifier for papillary thyroid cancer. Using MiXCR, TCRdb re-called clones from the PCR reads. It is TCRdb's table, rather than the study itself, that gives the V and J calls and clone size. The profile shows tens of thousands of clones, 20% to 25% of them singletons. The sample is drawn from a study of metastatic and nonmetastatic thyroid tumors. Overall study context: Comparative analysis of repertoires was undertaken across blood and tumor or nodule tissue obtained from malignant and benign thyroid patients. Study-level findings and limits: Significantly greater TCR beta diversity was reportedly found in malignant thyroid tumors than in benign nodules (in blood and tumor).

Germline lookup yields CDR1 SGHVS and CDR2 FNYEAQ. The V end lost 5 bases, the J end lost 2 bases, and 14 bases lay between the germline ends. The CDR3 runs 15 residues. All patients reached thyroid surgery having received no treatment beforehand. The sequence came from a female donor with papillary thyroid cancer or a benign thyroid nodule (not recorded which). Some clones in this sample may be carry-over from other donors' samples. Sequenced sample: adjacent normal tissue. The rearrangement links TRBV7-6 to TRBJ2-3, with no clear D. The CDR3, as DNA: TGTGCCAGCAGCCCGGCGGTGGCTCTCACAGATACGCAGTATTTT. Translation: CASSPAVALTDTQYF. Combining the CDR3 with reference TRBV7-6 and TRBJ2-3 gives the whole variable domain GAGVSQSPRYKVTKRGQDVALRCDPISGHVSLYWYRQALGQGPEFLTYFNYEAQQDKSGLPNDRFSAERPEGSISTLTIQRTEQRDSAMYRCASSPAVALTDTQYFGPGTRLTVL.